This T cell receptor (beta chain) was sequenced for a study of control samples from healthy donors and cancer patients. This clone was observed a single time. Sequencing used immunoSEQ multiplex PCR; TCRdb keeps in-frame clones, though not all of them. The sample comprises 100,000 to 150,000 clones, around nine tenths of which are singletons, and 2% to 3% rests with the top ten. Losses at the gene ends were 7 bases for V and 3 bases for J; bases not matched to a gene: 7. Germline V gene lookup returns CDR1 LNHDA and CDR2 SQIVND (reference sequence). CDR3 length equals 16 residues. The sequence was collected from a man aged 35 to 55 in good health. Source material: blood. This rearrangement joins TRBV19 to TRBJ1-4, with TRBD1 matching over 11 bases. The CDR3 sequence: CASNGGQGAPNEKLFF. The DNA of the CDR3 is TGTGCCAGTAACGGCGGACAGGGGGCGCCTAATGAAAAACTGTTTTTT.